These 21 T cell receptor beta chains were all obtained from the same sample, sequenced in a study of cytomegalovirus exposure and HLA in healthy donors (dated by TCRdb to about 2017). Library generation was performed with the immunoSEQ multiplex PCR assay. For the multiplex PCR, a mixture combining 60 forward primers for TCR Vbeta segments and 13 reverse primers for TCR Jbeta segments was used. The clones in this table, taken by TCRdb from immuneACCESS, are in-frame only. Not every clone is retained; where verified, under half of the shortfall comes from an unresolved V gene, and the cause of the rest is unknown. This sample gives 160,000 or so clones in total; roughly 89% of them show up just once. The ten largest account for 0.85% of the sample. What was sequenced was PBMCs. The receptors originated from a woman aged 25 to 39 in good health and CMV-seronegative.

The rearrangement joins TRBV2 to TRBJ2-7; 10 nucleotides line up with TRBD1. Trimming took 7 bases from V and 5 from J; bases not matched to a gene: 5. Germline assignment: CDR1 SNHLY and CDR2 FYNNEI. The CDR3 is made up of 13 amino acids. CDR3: CASNRDRGNEQYF. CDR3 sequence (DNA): TGTGCCAGCAACCGGGACAGGGGAAACGAGCAGTACTTC.

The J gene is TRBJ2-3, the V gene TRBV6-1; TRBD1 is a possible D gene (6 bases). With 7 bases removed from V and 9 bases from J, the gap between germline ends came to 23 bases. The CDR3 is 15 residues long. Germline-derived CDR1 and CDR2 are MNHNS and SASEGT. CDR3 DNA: TGTGCCAGCACCGAAGGTGTGGGGGCCCTAGAAACGCAGTATTTT. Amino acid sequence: CASTEGVGALETQYF.

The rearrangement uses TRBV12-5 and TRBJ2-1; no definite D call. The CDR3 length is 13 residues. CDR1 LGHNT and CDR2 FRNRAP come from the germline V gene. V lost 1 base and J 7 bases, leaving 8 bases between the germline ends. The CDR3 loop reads CASGLALENEQFF. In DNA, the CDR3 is TGTGCTAGTGGTTTGGCCCTCGAGAATGAGCAGTTCTTC.

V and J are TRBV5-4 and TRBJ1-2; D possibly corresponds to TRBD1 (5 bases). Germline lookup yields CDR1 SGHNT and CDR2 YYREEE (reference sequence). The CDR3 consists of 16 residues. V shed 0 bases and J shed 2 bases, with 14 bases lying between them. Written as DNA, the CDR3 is TGTGCCAGCAGCTTGGTCGGGGGGACGGGAAACTATGGCTACACCTTC. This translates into CASSLVGGTGNYGYTF. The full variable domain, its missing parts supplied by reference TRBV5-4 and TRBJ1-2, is ETGVTQSPTHLIKTRGQQVTLRCSSQSGHNTVSWYQQALGQGPQFIFQYYREEENGRGNFPPRFSGLQFPNYSSELNVNALELDDSALYLCASSLVGGTGNYGYTFGSGTRLTVV.

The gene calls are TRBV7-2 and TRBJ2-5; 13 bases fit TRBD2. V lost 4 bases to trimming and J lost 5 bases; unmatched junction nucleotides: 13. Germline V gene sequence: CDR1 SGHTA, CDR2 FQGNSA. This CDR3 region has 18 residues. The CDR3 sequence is CASSSNLLAGGPLETQYF. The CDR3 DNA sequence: TGTGCCAGCAGCTCCAACCTACTAGCGGGGGGGCCGCTGGAGACCCAGTACTTC.

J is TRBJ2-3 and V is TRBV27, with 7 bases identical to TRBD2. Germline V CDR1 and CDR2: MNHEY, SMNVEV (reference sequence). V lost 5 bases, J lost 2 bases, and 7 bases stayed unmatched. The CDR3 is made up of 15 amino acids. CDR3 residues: CASSLGRGDTDTQYF. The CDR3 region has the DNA TGTGCCAGCAGTCTGGGGAGGGGTGACACAGATACGCAGTATTTT.

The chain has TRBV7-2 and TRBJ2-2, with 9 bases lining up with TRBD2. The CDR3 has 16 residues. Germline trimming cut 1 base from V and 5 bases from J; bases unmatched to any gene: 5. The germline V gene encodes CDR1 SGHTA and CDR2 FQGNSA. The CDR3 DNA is TGTGCCAGCAGCTTAGGAGTAGCGGGAGTAACCGGGGAGCTGTTTTTT. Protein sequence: CASSLGVAGVTGELFF.

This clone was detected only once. The CDR3 spells CASSPARGLADTQYF. Written as DNA, the CDR3 is TGTGCCAGTAGCCCTGCGAGGGGGCTGGCAGATACGCAGTATTTT. The chain combines TRBV19 with TRBJ2-3; 7 nucleotides align to TRBD1. The CDR3 contains 15 residues. Germline assignment: CDR1 LNHDA and CDR2 SQIVND (reference sequence). Germline trimming cut 6 bases from V and 4 bases from J; bases unmatched to any gene: 10. The variable domain in full, completed from reference TRBV19 and TRBJ2-3, reads DGGITQSPKYLFRKEGQNVTLSCEQNLNHDAMYWYRQDPGQGLRLIYYSQIVNDFQKGDIAEGYSVSREKKESFPLTVTSAQKNPTAFYLCASSPARGLADTQYFGPGTRLTVL.

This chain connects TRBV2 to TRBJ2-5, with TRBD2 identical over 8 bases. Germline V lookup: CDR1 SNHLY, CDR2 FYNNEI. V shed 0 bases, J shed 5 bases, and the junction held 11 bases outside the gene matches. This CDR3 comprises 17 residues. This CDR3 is CASSEALPGRALETQYF. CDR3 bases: TGTGCCAGCAGTGAAGCGCTTCCCGGGAGGGCCCTGGAGACCCAGTACTTC.

CDR3 bases: TGTGCCAGCAGCAAAGAGTCCGTCTGGCACTTC. Translation gives CASSKESVWHF. This rearrangement joins TRBV21-1 to TRBJ2-4; the table's D call, TRBD1, was not checked against the DNA. TRBV21-1 is assigned pseudogene status. There are 11 residues in the CDR3.

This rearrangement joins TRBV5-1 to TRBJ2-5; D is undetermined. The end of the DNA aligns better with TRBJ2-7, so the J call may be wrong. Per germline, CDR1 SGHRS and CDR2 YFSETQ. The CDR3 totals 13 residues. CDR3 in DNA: TGCGCCAGCAGCCCAGGTGGCCCCTACGAGCAGTACTTC. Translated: CASSPGGPYEQYF.

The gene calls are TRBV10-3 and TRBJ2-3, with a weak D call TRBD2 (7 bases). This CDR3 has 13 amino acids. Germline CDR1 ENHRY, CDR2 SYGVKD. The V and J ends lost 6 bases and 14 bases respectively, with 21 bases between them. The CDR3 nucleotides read TGTGCCATCAGGGATTTTGGCGGGGGCCGACGGTATTTT. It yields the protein CAIRDFGGGRRYF.

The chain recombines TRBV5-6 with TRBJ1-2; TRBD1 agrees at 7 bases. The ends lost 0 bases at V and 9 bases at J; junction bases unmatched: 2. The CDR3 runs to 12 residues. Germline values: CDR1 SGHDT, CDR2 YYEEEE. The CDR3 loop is CASSLGQGRYTF. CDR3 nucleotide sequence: TGTGCCAGCAGCTTGGGACAGGGACGCTACACCTTC.

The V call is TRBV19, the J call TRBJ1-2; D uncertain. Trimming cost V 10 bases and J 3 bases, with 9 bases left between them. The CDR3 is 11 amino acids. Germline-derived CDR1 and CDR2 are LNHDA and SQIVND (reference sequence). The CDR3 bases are TGTGCCACCAGAGGGTACTATGGCTACACCTTC. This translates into CATRGYYGYTF. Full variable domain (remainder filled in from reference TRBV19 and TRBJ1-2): DGGITQSPKYLFRKEGQNVTLSCEQNLNHDAMYWYRQDPGQGLRLIYYSQIVNDFQKGDIAEGYSVSREKKESFPLTVTSAQKNPTAFYLCATRGYYGYTFGSGTRLTVV.

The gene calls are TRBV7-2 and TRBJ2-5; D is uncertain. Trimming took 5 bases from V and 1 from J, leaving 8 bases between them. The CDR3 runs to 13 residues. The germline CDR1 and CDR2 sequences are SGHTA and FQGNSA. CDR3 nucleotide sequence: TGTGCCAGCAGCGTTACTATCCAAGAGACCCAGTACTTC. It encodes CASSVTIQETQYF. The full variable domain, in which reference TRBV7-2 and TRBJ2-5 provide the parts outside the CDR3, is GAGVSQSPSNKVTEKGKDVELRCDPISGHTALYWYRQSLGQGLEFLIYFQGNSAPDKSGLPSDRFSAERTGGSVSTLTIQRTQQEDSAVYLCASSVTIQETQYFGPGTRLLVL.

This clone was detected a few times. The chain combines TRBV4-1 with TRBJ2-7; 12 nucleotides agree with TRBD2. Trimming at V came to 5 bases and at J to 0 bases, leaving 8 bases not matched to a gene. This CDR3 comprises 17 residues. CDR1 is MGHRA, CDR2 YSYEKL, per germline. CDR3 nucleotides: TGCGCCAGCAGCGAAGGACTAGCGGGACTCAGCTCCTACGAGCAGTACTTC. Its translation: CASSEGLAGLSSYEQYF.

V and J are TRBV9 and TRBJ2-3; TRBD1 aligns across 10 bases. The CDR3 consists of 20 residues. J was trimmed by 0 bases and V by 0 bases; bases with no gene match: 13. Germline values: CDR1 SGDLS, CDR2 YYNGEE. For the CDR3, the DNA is TGTGCCAGCAGCGTAGTAGGGACAGGGGTCGCCAGAGCTAGCACAGATACGCAGTATTTT. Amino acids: CASSVVGTGVARASTDTQYF.

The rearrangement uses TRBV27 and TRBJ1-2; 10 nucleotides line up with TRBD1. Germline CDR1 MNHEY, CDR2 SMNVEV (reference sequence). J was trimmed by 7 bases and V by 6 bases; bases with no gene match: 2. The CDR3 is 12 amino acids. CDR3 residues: CASSGTGVGYTF. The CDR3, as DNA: TGTGCCAGCAGCGGGACAGGGGTTGGCTACACCTTC.

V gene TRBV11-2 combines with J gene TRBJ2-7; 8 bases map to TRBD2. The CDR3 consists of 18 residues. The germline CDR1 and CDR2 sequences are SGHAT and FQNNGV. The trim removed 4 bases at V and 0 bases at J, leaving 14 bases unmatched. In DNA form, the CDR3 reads TGTGCCAGCAGCTCCACGGGTCGAGCGGGAGTTCCCTCCTACGAGCAGTACTTC. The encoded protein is CASSSTGRAGVPSYEQYF.

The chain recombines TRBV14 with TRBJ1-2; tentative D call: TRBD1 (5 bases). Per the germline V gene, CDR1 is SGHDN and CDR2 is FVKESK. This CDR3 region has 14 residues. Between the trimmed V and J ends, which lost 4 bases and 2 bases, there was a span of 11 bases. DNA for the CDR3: TGTGCCAGCAGCCGGGGGGGACCGAACTATGGCTACACCTTC. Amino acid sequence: CASSRGGPNYGYTF. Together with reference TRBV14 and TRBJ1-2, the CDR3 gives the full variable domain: EAGVTQFPSHSVIEKGQTVTLRCDPISGHDNLYWYRRVMGKEIKFLLHFVKESKQDESGMPNNRFLAERTGGTYSTLKVQPAELEDSGVYFCASSRGGPNYGYTFGSGTRLTVV.

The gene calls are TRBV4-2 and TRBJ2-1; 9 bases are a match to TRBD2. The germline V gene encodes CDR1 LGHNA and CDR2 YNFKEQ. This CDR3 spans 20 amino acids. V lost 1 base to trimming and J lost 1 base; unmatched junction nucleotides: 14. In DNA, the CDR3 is TGTGCCAGCAGCCAAGTAGGGGGCCTAGCGGGACCATCTTCCTACAATGAGCAGTTCTTC. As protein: CASSQVGGLAGPSSYNEQFF.